The next 4 T cell receptor beta chains were all read from a single sample in a study of PD-1 blockade in classical Hodgkin lymphoma. Each and every patient relapsed after autologous stem cell transplantation, and patients got differing brentuximab vedotin exposure. Clones were sequenced by immunoSEQ multiplex PCR, and TCRdb holds only the in-frame ones, with some missing. Altogether 35,000 to 40,000 clones are present, 85% to 90% being singletons, with the ten largest covering 6.5% to 9.5%. Source: peripheral blood mononuclear cells (PBMCs), taken before the second cycle of nivolumab. The receptors were gathered from a human donor with classical Hodgkin lymphoma.

This chain links TRBV5-1 with TRBJ1-1; D is possibly TRBD1 (5 bases). CDR1 and CDR2 (germline): SGHRS, YFSETQ. Trimming took 4 bases from V and 0 from J, leaving 10 bases between them. This CDR3 spans 14 amino acids. This CDR3 reads CASSRQSLNTEAFF. The CDR3 nucleotides read TGCGCCAGCAGCCGACAGAGTTTGAACACTGAAGCTTTCTTT. The variable domain in full, with the rest retrieved from reference TRBV5-1 and TRBJ1-1, is KAGVTQTPRYLIKTRGQQVTLSCSPISGHRSVSWYQQTPGQGLQFLFEYFSETQRNKGNFPGRFSGRQFSNSRSEMNVSTLELGDSALYLCASSRQSLNTEAFFGQGTRLTVV.

V usage is TRBV29-1 and J usage is TRBJ1-2; D is unresolved. The CDR3 consists of 9 residues. Trimming removed 0 bases at V and 13 bases at J, with 6 bases between. The germline gives CDR1 SQVTM, CDR2 ANQGSEA. CDR3 DNA sequence: TGCAGCGTTGAAGAATTGGCCACCTTC. Translating it yields CSVEELATF. The full variable domain, in which reference TRBV29-1 and TRBJ1-2 provide the parts outside the CDR3, is SAVISQKPSRDICQRGTSLTIQCQVDSQVTMMFWYRQQPGQSLTLIATANQGSEATYESGFVIDKFPISRPNLTFSTLTVSNMSPEDSSIYLCSVEELATFGSGTRLTVV.

The genes are TRBV7-9 and TRBJ2-7; no clear D gene. CDR1 SEHNR and CDR2 FQNEAQ come from the germline V gene (reference sequence). V lost 5 bases and J lost 0, with 20 bases in between. The CDR3 is 17 residues long. The CDR3 sequence: CASSLFTATASSYEQYF. The CDR3 coding sequence is TGTGCCAGCAGCCTCTTTACCGCGACGGCTAGCTCCTACGAGCAGTACTTC.

J is TRBJ2-7 and V is TRBV15; D ambiguous. Germline V gives CDR1 LNHNV, CDR2 YYDKDF (reference sequence). There are 13 residues in the CDR3. V was trimmed by 6 bases and J by 6 bases, leaving 15 bases between them. CDR3 DNA sequence: TGTGCCACCAGTGAGACCGCCCTCGCCGAGCAGTACTTC. It encodes CATSETALAEQYF.